Below are 20 T cell receptor beta chains sequenced from a single sample in a study of OX40 agonist ivuxolimab in advanced cancers. Some clones are missing from TCRdb's copy, which holds only in-frame ones; the method was immunoSEQ multiplex PCR. The data contain around 75,000 clones, around 92% of them singletons. Sample: CD4+ or CD8+ T cells sorted from blood, taken in a trial of the OX40 agonist ivuxolimab. The receptors here all came from an adult with an advanced solid tumor such as melanoma, head and neck, liver or kidney cancer.

This sequence joins TRBV7-2 and TRBJ1-2; no firm D call. From germline, CDR1 is SGHTA and CDR2 FQGNSA. V gave up 5 bases and J gave up 4 bases, with 8 bases separating them. This CDR3 comprises 12 residues. The CDR3: CASSQSSYGYTF. In DNA, the CDR3 is TGTGCCAGCAGCCAAAGCTCCTATGGCTACACCTTC.

The chain links TRBV19 to TRBJ1-5; TRBD1 matches 7 bases. Germline V gene sequence: CDR1 LNHDA, CDR2 SQIVND (reference sequence). The CDR3 is 15 residues long. V lost 6 bases, J lost 7 bases, and 12 bases stayed unmatched. Here the CDR3 reads CASRPPGQNGQPQHF. DNA for the CDR3: TGTGCCAGTAGACCACCGGGACAGAATGGACAGCCCCAGCATTTT.

This clone was counted once. The sample has other DNA sequences that encode this CDR3 too. This chain uses TRBV28 with TRBJ1-2, with D tentatively TRBD1 (5 bases). The CDR3 has 13 amino acids. Germline CDR1 reads MDHEN; CDR2 reads SYDVKM. The germline V and J ends were trimmed by 3 bases and 2 bases, with 7 bases remaining between them. CDR3 protein: CASSFGGNYGYTF. CDR3 coding DNA: TGTGCCAGCAGTTTCGGGGGGAACTATGGCTACACCTTC.

The rearrangement joins TRBV5-1 to TRBJ2-1, with 9 bases fitting TRBD1. J lost 3 bases, V lost 0 bases, and 1 base had no gene match. Germline CDR1 is SGHRS and CDR2 is YFSETQ. CDR3 length: 15 residues. CDR3 DNA: TGCGCCAGCAGCTTGGCGGACAGGGGCTACAATGAGCAGTTCTTC. Residues: CASSLADRGYNEQFF.

The chain carries TRBV7-2 and TRBJ2-2; D uncertain. The germline gives CDR1 SGHTA, CDR2 FQGNSA. Trimming pared 5 bases from V and 4 bases from J, leaving 11 bases between. The CDR3 has 14 residues. CDR3 bases: TGTGCCAGCAGCCCTACTATCATCACCGGGGAGCTGTTTTTT. It codes for CASSPTIITGELFF.

The chain is built from TRBV6-1 and TRBJ2-3; 7 nucleotides agree with TRBD2. The CDR3 spans 14 residues. V trimming: 6 bases; J trimming: 4 bases; junction bases outside the gene matches: 7. The V gene's germline CDR1 is MNHNS and CDR2 SASEGT. CDR3 residues: CASSPGGRADTQYF. CDR3 bases: TGTGCCAGCAGCCCCGGAGGGAGGGCAGATACGCAGTATTTT.

The V and J genes are TRBV2 and TRBJ1-5, with TRBD1 identical over 8 bases. The CDR3 is 14 amino acids. Germline CDR1 is SNHLY and CDR2 is FYNNEI. J lost 6 bases, V lost 6 bases, and 7 bases had no gene match. The CDR3 loop reads CASRQTGDGQPQHF. CDR3 DNA sequence: TGTGCCAGCAGACAGACAGGGGACGGTCAGCCCCAGCATTTT.

V gene TRBV28 combines with J gene TRBJ1-2; D remains ambiguous. The CDR3 totals 12 residues. The germline gives CDR1 MDHEN, CDR2 SYDVKM. The V end was cut by 2 bases, the J end by 2 bases, with 3 bases between. The CDR3 DNA sequence: TGTGCCAGCAGTTTAAGGAACTATGGCTACACCTTC. It encodes CASSLRNYGYTF.

J is TRBJ1-1 and V is TRBV30, with TRBD1 identical over 7 bases. Looked up from germline, CDR1 is GTSNPN and CDR2 is SVGIG (reference sequence). Trimming removed 2 bases from V and 5 bases from J; junction bases left unmatched: 5. The CDR3 is made up of 13 amino acids. CDR3 in DNA: TGTGCCTGGAGTCCCCAGGGGGGTACTGAAGCTTTCTTT. This gives the protein CAWSPQGGTEAFF. Filled out from reference TRBV30 and TRBJ1-1, the complete variable domain reads SQTIHQWPATLVQPVGSPLSLECTVEGTSNPNLYWYRQAAGRGLQLLFYSVGIGQISSEVPQNLSASRPQDRQFILSSKKLLLSDSGFYLCAWSPQGGTEAFFGQGTRLTVV.

The V call is TRBV27, the J call TRBJ1-5, with TRBD1 as a possible D gene (6 bases). Trimming took 5 bases from V and 6 from J, leaving 14 bases between them. The CDR3 is made up of 14 amino acids. The germline V gene encodes CDR1 MNHEY and CDR2 SMNVEV (reference sequence). CDR3 sequence reads: CASSPRTALQPQHF. CDR3 DNA sequence: TGTGCCAGCAGTCCACGGACAGCGCTTCAGCCCCAGCATTTT.

V gene TRBV2 combines with J gene TRBJ1-1; 8 positions agree with TRBD1. Germline loops: CDR1 SNHLY, CDR2 FYNNEI. The CDR3 length is 14 residues. After removal of 4 bases from V and 7 bases from J, the junction contained 8 bases not matched to a gene. The CDR3 DNA sequence: TGTGCCAGCAGTGGAATGACAGGGGATGTTGAAGCTTTCTTT. Residues: CASSGMTGDVEAFF.

V and J are TRBV2 and TRBJ2-1; D might be TRBD1 (6 bases). The CDR3 is 13 residues long. The V gene's germline CDR1 is SNHLY and CDR2 FYNNEI. V was pared by 6 bases and J by 15 bases, with 21 bases between. CDR3 DNA: TGTGCCAGCAGAGACGATCCCGGGACATCTCTGTTCTTC. Translating it yields CASRDDPGTSLFF.

The rearrangement links TRBV6-6 to TRBJ1-3; TRBD1 aligns across 11 bases. The CDR3 sequence is 14 residues long. Germline values: CDR1 MNHNY, CDR2 SVGAGI (reference sequence). The V segment lost 7 bases and the J segment 4 bases; nucleotides outside the gene matches: 3. CDR3 sequence reads: CASTGTGGGNTIYF. The CDR3 DNA reads as TGTGCCAGCACAGGGACAGGGGGAGGAAACACCATATATTTT.

This clone came up a few times. The chain carries TRBV4-2 and TRBJ1-2, with 7 bases identical to TRBD1. The CDR3 contains 13 residues. Germline V gene data show CDR1 as LGHNA and CDR2 as YNFKEQ. J was trimmed by 8 bases and V by 4 bases; bases with no gene match: 7. The CDR3 DNA follows: TGTGCCAGCAGCCCCGGACACAGGGGAGGCTACACCTTC. The encoded protein is CASSPGHRGGYTF.

This chain connects TRBV5-1 to TRBJ1-2; 11 bases line up with TRBD1. The CDR3 totals 15 residues. Trimming removed 4 bases from V and 2 bases from J; junction bases left unmatched: 4. CDR1 is SGHRS, CDR2 YFSETQ, per germline. Here the CDR3 DNA reads TGCGCCAGCAGCGGACAGGGGGCGAACAACTATGGCTACACCTTC. It is translated as CASSGQGANNYGYTF.

V is TRBV7-9 and J is TRBJ1-4; D call uncertain. CDR1 and CDR2 from the germline V gene are SEHNR and FQNEAQ (reference sequence). CDR3 length: 15 amino acids. The V gene lost 1 base and the J gene lost 3 bases, with 9 bases spanning the gap. This chain's CDR3 is CASSLGQAANEKLFF. As DNA, the CDR3 is TGTGCCAGCAGCTTAGGGCAGGCCGCTAATGAAAAACTGTTTTTT. The variable domain in full, completed from reference TRBV7-9 and TRBJ1-4, reads DTGVSQNPRHKITKRGQNVTFRCDPISEHNRLYWYRQTLGQGPEFLTYFQNEAQLEKSRLLSDRFSAERPKGSFSTLEIQRTEQGDSAMYLCASSLGQAANEKLFFGSGTQLSVL.

The chain employs TRBV28 and TRBJ1-1, with 10 bases lining up with TRBD1. This CDR3 is 16 amino acids long. The V gene end was trimmed by 2 bases and the J gene end by 4 bases; junction bases not matched to a gene: 7. CDR1 is MDHEN and CDR2 is SYDVKM in the germline V gene. CDR3 in DNA: TGTGCCAGCAGTTTACGGACAGGGGGTTTTGGCACTGAAGCTTTCTTT. It specifies CASSLRTGGFGTEAFF.

The chain combines TRBV7-2 with TRBJ1-1; D gene unclear. V gave up 4 bases and J gave up 0 bases, with 6 bases separating them. In germline, CDR1 is SGHTA, CDR2 FQGNSA. The CDR3 covers 13 residues. Written as DNA, the CDR3 is TGTGCCAGCAGCTCCGAGGTGAACACTGAAGCTTTCTTT. As protein: CASSSEVNTEAFF. Complete variable domain (other parts from reference TRBV7-2 and TRBJ1-1): GAGVSQSPSNKVTEKGKDVELRCDPISGHTALYWYRQSLGQGLEFLIYFQGNSAPDKSGLPSDRFSAERTGGSVSTLTIQRTQQEDSAVYLCASSSEVNTEAFFGQGTRLTVV.

The J gene is TRBJ2-7, the V gene TRBV5-1; 7 positions match TRBD2. From germline, CDR1 is SGHRS and CDR2 YFSETQ. The J segment lost 3 bases and the V segment lost 3 bases, leaving 9 bases of the junction unmatched. This CDR3 spans 15 amino acids. CDR3 protein: CASSSGGGRDYEQYF. Here the CDR3 DNA reads TGCGCCAGCAGCTCCGGCGGGGGACGGGACTACGAGCAGTACTTC. Full variable domain (missing parts from reference TRBV5-1 and TRBJ2-7): KAGVTQTPRYLIKTRGQQVTLSCSPISGHRSVSWYQQTPGQGLQFLFEYFSETQRNKGNFPGRFSGRQFSNSRSEMNVSTLELGDSALYLCASSSGGGRDYEQYFGPGTRLTVT.

This rearrangement joins TRBV7-2 to TRBJ1-1; possible D gene TRBD1, 5 bases. Trimming shortened V by 5 bases and J by 7 bases, and 17 bases separated the two germline ends. Germline V CDR1 and CDR2: SGHTA, FQGNSA. CDR3 length equals 14 residues. The CDR3 loop is CASSPMGQFYEAFF. DNA for the CDR3: TGTGCCAGCAGCCCGATGGGGCAGTTCTATGAAGCTTTCTTT. Together with reference TRBV7-2 and TRBJ1-1, the CDR3 gives the full variable domain: GAGVSQSPSNKVTEKGKDVELRCDPISGHTALYWYRQSLGQGLEFLIYFQGNSAPDKSGLPSDRFSAERTGGSVSTLTIQRTQQEDSAVYLCASSPMGQFYEAFFGQGTRLTVV.